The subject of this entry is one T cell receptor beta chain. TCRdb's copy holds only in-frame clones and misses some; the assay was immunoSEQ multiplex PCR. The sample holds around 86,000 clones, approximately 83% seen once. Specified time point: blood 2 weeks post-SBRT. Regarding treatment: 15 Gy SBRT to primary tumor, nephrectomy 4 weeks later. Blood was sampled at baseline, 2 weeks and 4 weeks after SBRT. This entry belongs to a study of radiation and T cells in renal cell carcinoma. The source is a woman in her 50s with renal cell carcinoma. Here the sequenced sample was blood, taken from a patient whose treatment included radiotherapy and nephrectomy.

CDR3 nucleotide sequence: TGTGCCAGCCGACTCTTGAGGGGACAGGGAACTCGCAATCAGCCCCAGCATTTT. This sequence encodes CASRLLRGQGTRNQPQHF. This rearrangement joins TRBV28 to TRBJ1-5; TRBD1 agrees at 9 bases. This CDR3 contains 18 residues. Looked up from germline, CDR1 is MDHEN and CDR2 is SYDVKM. V was clipped by 8 bases and J by 2 bases; unmatched bases: 16. Looking up the rest from reference TRBV28 and TRBJ1-5 gives the full variable domain: DVKVTQSSRYLVKRTGEKVFLECVQDMDHENMFWYRQDPGLGLRLIYFSYDVKMKEKGDIPEGYSVSREKKERFSLILESASTNQTSMYLCASRLLRGQGTRNQPQHFGDGTRLSIL.